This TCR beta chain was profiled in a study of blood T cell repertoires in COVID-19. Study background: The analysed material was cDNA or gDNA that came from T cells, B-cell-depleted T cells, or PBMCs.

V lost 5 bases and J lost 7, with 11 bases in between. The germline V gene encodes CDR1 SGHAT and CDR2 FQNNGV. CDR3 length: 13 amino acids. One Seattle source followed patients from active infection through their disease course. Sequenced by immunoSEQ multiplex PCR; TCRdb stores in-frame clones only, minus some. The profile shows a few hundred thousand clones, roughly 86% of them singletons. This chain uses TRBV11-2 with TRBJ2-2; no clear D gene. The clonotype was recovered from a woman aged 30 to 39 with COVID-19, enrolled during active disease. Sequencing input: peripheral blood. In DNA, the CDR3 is TGTGCCAGCAGCCCAAACCCGGGCGGGGAGCTGTTTTTT. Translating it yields CASSPNPGGELFF.